A selection of T cell receptor beta chains follows, all from one sample in a study of lung T cells in sarcoidosis with Löfgren's syndrome. TCRdb reprocessed the reads via MiXCR and lists one record per CDR3 protein. The profile covers approximately 19,000 distinct CDR3 sequences, with roughly 21% appearing a single time and about 4% taken by the ten largest. The specimen sequenced was CD4+ T cells from PBMCs. The receptor set was obtained from a human donor with sarcoidosis (Löfgren's syndrome or another form), or a control subject (not recorded which). Each CDR3 is given with its conserved first and last residue.

j_call v_call cdr3_aa
TRBJ2-3 TRBV20-1 CSARPLSGPAVTSTDTQCF
TRBJ1-5 TRBV7-6 CASSLGEYSNQPQHF
TRBJ2-7 TRBV9 CASSVFSGGNEQYF
TRBJ1-6 TRBV4-3 CASSQEAVGNSPLHF
TRBJ1-3 TRBV6-5 CASSYSKGRRPGDTIYF
TRBJ1-5 TRBV20-1 CSAQRLKAGQPQHF
TRBJ1-3 TRBV6-1 CASSSTVFGAGNTIYF
TRBJ1-6 TRBV25-1 CASSAGTGGSPLHF
TRBJ1-5 TRBV7-2 CASAPGTGLKPQHF
TRBJ2-7 TRBV20-1 CSARKEIYRGPNSYEQYF
TRBJ1-5 TRBV7-2 CASSLDSNQPQHF
TRBJ2-1 TRBV3-1 CASSQEGTHSYNEQFF
TRBJ2-1 TRBV5-1 CASSLGSGSYNERFF
TRBJ2-2 TRBV18 CASSPRIRDRGPGELFF
TRBJ1-1 TRBV10-1 CASSLATNTAEAFF
TRBJ1-6 TRBV16 CASSQAGRDNSPLHF
TRBJ2-1 TRBV10-3 CAISQSPGLAGDQQFF
TRBJ2-5 TRBV28 CASSQRHQQETQYF
TRBJ1-1 TRBV4-2 CASSQEPQGTNAEAFF
TRBJ1-3 TRBV12-3/TRBV12-4 CASSFFSTGVMDTIYF
TRBJ2-1 TRBV29-1 CSAETSGGYNEQFF
TRBJ2-1 TRBV3-1 CASSQDLSGANEQFF
TRBJ1-1 TRBV11-2 CASSFRRQAKNTEAFF
TRBJ2-3 TRBV5-1 CASSTDGHPSDTQYF
TRBJ1-5 TRBV29-1 CSAGDGRGNQPQHF
TRBJ2-2 TRBV7-2 CASSFTQTNTGELFF
TRBJ2-1 TRBV28 CASRRFSYNEQFF
TRBJ1-1 TRBV27 CASSFSPDAEAFF
TRBJ2-3 TRBV27 CASSRETGIVTDTQYF
TRBJ2-1 TRBV30 CAWGNDYVNEQFF
TRBJ2-2 TRBV5-1 CASSSQQGQLAGELFF
TRBJ2-7 TRBV20-1 CSASAGYSCEQYF
TRBJ2-7 TRBV24-1 CATSDHPGRNTYEQYF
TRBJ2-3 TRBV18 CASSPILAGGYSTDTQYF
TRBJ2-1 TRBV3-1 CASSPGQSYNGQFF
TRBJ1-5 TRBV28 CASRSERRNQPQHF
TRBJ2-7 TRBV4-3 CASSPYPGTHPVEQYF
TRBJ1-5 TRBV12-5 CASAPTDYQPQHF
TRBJ2-5 TRBV20-1 CSAGWRGRETQYF
TRBJ1-1 TRBV12-3/TRBV12-4 CASSPLLGMNTEAFF
TRBJ2-7 TRBV28 CASSSGRSNHYEQYF
TRBJ1-6 TRBV27 CASSLETRSSYNSPLHF
TRBJ2-1 TRBV11-2 CASSLEIKQFF
TRBJ2-3 TRBV3-1 CASSPVLGVTQYF
TRBJ1-5 TRBV27 CASSPRTGGGHQPQHF
TRBJ2-1 TRBV12-3/TRBV12-4 CASSSSGASTYYNEQFF
TRBJ2-1 TRBV12-3/TRBV12-4 CASSYSLSPPNEQFF
TRBJ1-3 TRBV7-3 CASSLGSSGNTIYF
TRBJ1-5 TRBV18 CASSPDRNQPQHF
TRBJ2-3 TRBV27 CASSPRGSTDTQYF
TRBJ1-5 TRBV28 CASGFGQGAGNQPQHF
TRBJ2-6 TRBV28 CASSFYPRGSGANVLTF
TRBJ2-1 TRBV5-1 CASSFPGATLNEQFF
TRBJ2-6 TRBV25-1 CASSDSISGANVLTF
TRBJ2-3 TRBV24-1 CATSDLLLEGTDTQYF
TRBJ2-4 TRBV6-2/TRBV6-3 CASSYLGLGGKSIQYF